The 30 T cell receptor beta chains below all came from one sample that was sequenced in a study of tumour-infiltrating T cells in Burkitt lymphoma. The protocol was immunoSEQ multiplex PCR, while the TCRdb copy is restricted to in-frame clones and leaves out a portion. The sample holds 15,000 or so clones, around a third seen once. The sample comprised tumor tissue. Receptor source: a human donor with diffuse large B-cell lymphoma.

The sample holds one count of this clone. The rearrangement joins TRBV6-1 to TRBJ1-5, with 8 bases fitting TRBD1. Trimming took 7 bases from V and 6 from J; bases not matched to a gene: 8. From germline, CDR1 is MNHNS and CDR2 SASEGT. This CDR3 is 14 amino acids long. The chain's CDR3 is CASTRTGTVQPQHF. In nucleotides, the CDR3 is TGTGCCAGCACTAGGACAGGGACAGTTCAGCCCCAGCATTTT.

This clone came up a few times. The chain recombines TRBV6-5 with TRBJ1-2; tentative D call: TRBD1 (5 bases). Germline V lookup: CDR1 MNHEY, CDR2 SVGAGI. The CDR3 extends over 13 amino acids. V was pared by 1 base and J by 3 bases, with 6 bases between. DNA for the CDR3: TGTGCCAGCAGTTACTTGGGGGACTATGGCTACACCTTC. As protein: CASSYLGDYGYTF.

The V gene is TRBV27, the J gene TRBJ2-7; D possibly corresponds to TRBD2 (6 bases). The CDR3 has 15 residues. Per the germline V gene, CDR1 is MNHEY and CDR2 is SMNVEV (reference sequence). V lost 5 bases and J 2 bases, leaving 16 bases between the germline ends. CDR3 region: CASSPGWRGTYEQYF. CDR3 in DNA: TGTGCCAGCAGTCCCGGCTGGCGGGGCACCTACGAGCAGTACTTC.

This clone was observed a few times. This CDR3 reads CASSLVSRETQYF. The CDR3 DNA reads as TGTGCCAGCAGCTTGGTGTCAAGGGAGACCCAGTACTTC. V is TRBV5-5 and J is TRBJ2-5; no definite D call. The CDR3 totals 13 residues. Germline V gene lookup returns CDR1 SGHKS and CDR2 YYEKEE (reference sequence). The ends were cut back, 0 bases at V and 5 bases at J, with 8 bases in the middle.

The DNA of the CDR3 is TGTGCCAGCAGCCGGAACCAGAACACTGAAGCTTTCTTT. It codes for CASSRNQNTEAFF. The chain combines TRBV7-3 with TRBJ1-1; D uncertain. V lost 5 bases and J 1 base, leaving 8 bases between the germline ends. The germline CDR1 and CDR2 sequences are SGHTA and FQGTGA. The CDR3 runs 13 residues.

This clone was detected only a few times. This chain uses TRBV5-8 with TRBJ1-5; D unresolved. V lost 4 bases to trimming and J lost 5 bases, with 13 bases between them. The germline V gene encodes CDR1 SGHTS and CDR2 YDEGEE. The CDR3 is 14 amino acids. The DNA of the CDR3 is TGTGCCAGCAGCGCCGGCCAGGCGGATCAGCCCCAGCATTTT. Translated: CASSAGQADQPQHF.

This clone was recorded a few times. The rearrangement uses TRBV29-1 and TRBJ2-5; no clear D. CDR3 size: 11 residues. V lost 6 bases and J lost 2, with 7 bases in between. The germline gives CDR1 SQVTM, CDR2 ANQGSEA. DNA for the CDR3: TGCAGCGTAAGAAGGCAAGAGACCCAGTACTTC. This translates into CSVRRQETQYF.

The chain employs TRBV28 and TRBJ2-1, with 7 bases identical to TRBD2. J lost 5 bases, V lost 4 bases, and 8 bases had no gene match. CDR1 is MDHEN and CDR2 is SYDVKM in the germline V gene. This CDR3 is 15 amino acids long. In DNA, the CDR3 is TGTGCCAGCAGTTATGGGCTAGCGGCAAACAATGAGCAGTTCTTC. The encoded protein is CASSYGLAANNEQFF.

V and J are TRBV30 and TRBJ2-3, with a weak D call TRBD1 (7 bases). The germline CDR1 and CDR2 sequences are GTSNPN and SVGIG (reference sequence). The CDR3 is 14 amino acids. V shed 8 bases and J shed 4 bases, with 19 bases lying between them. The chain's CDR3 is CAKGGEGGADTQYF. The CDR3 DNA reads TGTGCCAAAGGGGGCGAGGGCGGGGCAGATACGCAGTATTTT.

This clone appeared a few times. The chain has TRBV13 and TRBJ2-7; the D is unclear. CDR1 PRHDT and CDR2 FYEKMQ come from the germline V gene (reference sequence). The CDR3 is made up of 14 amino acids. V was cut by 0 bases and J by 0 bases, with 6 bases left in between. For the CDR3, the DNA is TGTGCCAGCAGCTTAGGGACTTTCTCCTACGAGCAGTACTTC. It translates to CASSLGTFSYEQYF.

This sequence joins TRBV7-9 and TRBJ2-5; D is uncertain. The CDR3 is made up of 12 amino acids. Germline CDR1 SEHNR, CDR2 FQNEAQ (reference sequence). Trimming cost V 7 bases and J 4 bases, with 10 bases left between them. The DNA for the CDR3 is TGTGCCAGCAACCTGGGCGGAGAGACCCAGTACTTC. Amino acid sequence: CASNLGGETQYF.

The chain carries TRBV28 and TRBJ1-2; a possible D gene is TRBD1 (5 bases). In germline, CDR1 is MDHEN, CDR2 SYDVKM. There are 12 residues in the CDR3. V was cut by 11 bases and J by 5 bases, with 15 bases left in between. The CDR3 DNA sequence: TGTGCCGCCACGGTAGGGGCGTATGGCTACACCTTC. It is translated as CAATVGAYGYTF.

V usage is TRBV7-9 and J usage is TRBJ2-7; 9 bases align to TRBD2. V was pared by 3 bases and J by 7 bases, with 10 bases of the junction left unmatched. The CDR3 is 15 residues long. Germline V lookup: CDR1 SEHNR, CDR2 FQNEAQ (reference sequence). The CDR3 bases are TGTGCCAGCAGCTTTAGCGGGAGCGCCATACGGGAGCAGTACTTC. As protein: CASSFSGSAIREQYF.

The sample holds a few counts of this clone. The J gene is TRBJ1-1, the V gene TRBV9; a possible D gene is TRBD1 (5 bases). The CDR3 runs to 15 residues. CDR1 is SGDLS and CDR2 is YYNGEE in the germline V gene. With 4 bases removed from V and 4 bases from J, the gap between germline ends came to 17 bases. The DNA for the CDR3 is TGTGCCAGCAGCTCCAGGGCGGGGTCCCCCACTGAAGCTTTCTTT. This gives the protein CASSSRAGSPTEAFF.

This clone turned up a few times. The chain couples TRBV28 to TRBJ2-5, with 7 bases lining up with TRBD1. V lost 3 bases, J lost 2 bases, and 9 bases stayed unmatched. Germline CDR1 is MDHEN and CDR2 is SYDVKM. The CDR3 is 16 residues long. CDR3 sequence reads: CASSLNTGARQETQYF. Written as DNA, the CDR3 is TGTGCCAGCAGTTTGAATACAGGGGCCAGACAAGAGACCCAGTACTTC.

This clone occurred a few times. The V call is TRBV9, the J call TRBJ2-7; tentative D call: TRBD2 (6 bases). Trimming cost V 0 bases and J 3 bases, with 13 bases left between them. The CDR3 length is 15 residues. CDR1 and CDR2 (germline): SGDLS, YYNGEE. CDR3: CASSVVPSGVYEQYF. The CDR3 DNA sequence: TGTGCCAGCAGCGTAGTCCCCTCGGGAGTCTACGAGCAGTACTTC.

This clone was picked up a small number of times. The CDR3: CASSPGQGIHEQYF. CDR3 bases: TGTGCCAGCAGCCCGGGACAGGGTATCCACGAGCAGTACTTC. The chain recombines TRBV7-3 with TRBJ2-7; TRBD1 aligns across 9 bases. Germline lookup yields CDR1 SGHTA and CDR2 FQGTGA. Unmatched junction bases numbered 7, after V lost 5 bases and J lost 5 bases. The CDR3 length is 14 residues.

This clone has only a few counts. The V gene is TRBV27, the J gene TRBJ2-1; D is perhaps TRBD2 (6 bases). Looked up from germline, CDR1 is MNHEY and CDR2 is SMNVEV (reference sequence). V gave up 7 bases and J gave up 13 bases, with 29 bases separating them. The CDR3 totals 16 residues. The CDR3, as DNA: TGTGCCAGCAAACCTCTAGCGCCCCAAATTTACCCGTCCCAGTTCTTC. This sequence encodes CASKPLAPQIYPSQFF.

This rearrangement joins TRBV5-1 to TRBJ1-1; D possibly corresponds to TRBD1 (6 bases). The germline V and J ends were trimmed by 4 bases and 2 bases, with 15 bases remaining between them. Germline V lookup: CDR1 SGHRS, CDR2 YFSETQ. This CDR3 is built from 15 residues. The CDR3 loop is CASSLPGHRNTEAFF. CDR3 nucleotide sequence: TGCGCCAGCAGCCTACCGGGACATCGAAACACTGAAGCTTTCTTT.

This chain links TRBV5-1 with TRBJ2-3; TRBD2 agrees at 9 bases. The V segment lost 6 bases and the J segment 5 bases; nucleotides outside the gene matches: 13. Germline loops: CDR1 SGHRS, CDR2 YFSETQ. The CDR3 is 16 amino acids. The CDR3 is CASNMEVAGELDTQYF. The CDR3 coding sequence is TGCGCCAGCAACATGGAGGTAGCGGGAGAGTTAGATACGCAGTATTTT.

DNA for the CDR3: TGTGCCAGCAGCTTAGAAGGGGTTTGGGATGAGCAGTTCTTC. Translated, it gives CASSLEGVWDEQFF. The rearrangement links TRBV7-9 to TRBJ2-1, with D possibly matching TRBD1 (5 bases). The CDR3 length is 14 residues. Trimming stripped 1 base from V and 8 bases from J, with 12 bases between. The germline V gene encodes CDR1 SEHNR and CDR2 FQNEAQ (reference sequence).

V and J are TRBV6-1 and TRBJ1-1; D remains unclear. The CDR3 sequence is 13 residues long. V was shortened by 7 bases and J by 0 bases, with 9 bases between the two germline ends. Germline-derived CDR1 and CDR2 are MNHNS and SASEGT. CDR3 sequence: CASKKEMNTEAFF. The CDR3 region has the DNA TGTGCCAGCAAGAAGGAGATGAACACTGAAGCTTTCTTT.

This clone has just a few counts. This chain uses TRBV7-9 with TRBJ2-2; a possible D gene is TRBD2 (6 bases). Germline V gene sequence: CDR1 SEHNR, CDR2 FQNEAQ (reference sequence). CDR3 length: 14 residues. V dropped 5 bases and J dropped 7 bases, with 14 bases sitting between them. The CDR3 region is CASSLWIGGGELFF. The CDR3 region has the DNA TGTGCCAGCAGCCTATGGATCGGGGGCGGGGAGCTGTTTTTT.

The table lists this clone with a few counts. V and J are TRBV6-4 and TRBJ1-1, with D perhaps matching TRBD1 (5 bases). Deletions cut 6 bases from V and 6 bases from J, with 14 bases between. This CDR3 region has 13 residues. Germline V CDR1 and CDR2: MRHNA, SNTAGT. The CDR3 loop reads CASSPGASAEAFF. The CDR3 DNA sequence: TGTGCCAGCAGCCCCGGGGCGAGCGCTGAAGCTTTCTTT.

By share, this clone ranks as medium-sized. The V gene is TRBV6-5, the J gene TRBJ1-1; 8 nucleotides line up with TRBD1. Germline CDR1 and CDR2: MNHEY and SVGAGI. The CDR3 is made up of 15 amino acids. V lost 6 bases and J lost 1; bases outside the gene matches: 7. The CDR3 nucleotides read TGTGCCAGCAGATCACCAGGGGGCAAGAACACTGAAGCTTTCTTT. Translation: CASRSPGGKNTEAFF.

J is TRBJ2-7 and V is TRBV28, with D possibly matching TRBD1 (5 bases). The CDR3 has 14 residues. Germline values: CDR1 MDHEN, CDR2 SYDVKM. V was trimmed by 4 bases and J by 2 bases, leaving 12 bases between them. This CDR3 is CASSSPDNTYEQYF. The CDR3, as DNA: TGTGCCAGCAGTTCCCCGGACAATACCTACGAGCAGTACTTC.

This clone showed up just once. The rearrangement uses TRBV18 and TRBJ2-7, with D maybe TRBD2 (6 bases). The germline gives CDR1 KGHSH, CDR2 LQKENI. The ends were cut back, 0 bases at V and 5 bases at J, with 14 bases in the middle. The CDR3 length is 15 residues. CDR3 coding DNA: TGTGCCAGCTCACCACCAAACTCGGGAGCCCACGAGCAGTACTTC. This codes for CASSPPNSGAHEQYF.

Within the sample, this clone is medium-sized. The genes are TRBV25-1 and TRBJ2-6; D unresolved. Deletions cut 1 base from V and 4 bases from J, with 14 bases between. Germline V gives CDR1 MGHDK, CDR2 SYGVNS. The CDR3 sequence is 17 residues long. CDR3 sequence (DNA): TGTGCCAGCAGTGAATCCCGCCGGGCTCCGGGGGCCAACGTCCTGACTTTC. Translating gives CASSESRRAPGANVLTF.

This clone has more than one count but fewer than ten. The rearrangement joins TRBV5-4 to TRBJ1-1; 7 bases map to TRBD1. V dropped 4 bases and J dropped 4; count of bases not matched to a gene: 7. CDR1 is SGHNT, CDR2 YYREEE, per germline (reference sequence). The CDR3 is 14 residues long. The CDR3: CASSQQGFGTEAFF. CDR3 sequence (DNA): TGTGCCAGCAGCCAACAGGGGTTCGGCACTGAAGCTTTCTTT. The full variable domain, with the rest looked up from reference TRBV5-4 and TRBJ1-1, is ETGVTQSPTHLIKTRGQQVTLRCSSQSGHNTVSWYQQALGQGPQFIFQYYREEENGRGNFPPRFSGLQFPNYSSELNVNALELDDSALYLCASSQQGFGTEAFFGQGTRLTVV.

In its sample, this clone was seen a few times. The chain has TRBV27 and TRBJ1-2, with TRBD1 matching over 8 bases. J lost 8 bases, V lost 6 bases, and 14 bases had no gene match. CDR3 length equals 15 residues. The V gene's germline CDR1 is MNHEY and CDR2 SMNVEV (reference sequence). The CDR3 sequence: CASRISQGGSEGYTF. DNA of the CDR3: TGTGCCAGCAGAATCTCACAGGGGGGATCGGAAGGCTACACCTTC.